The T cell receptor (beta chain) under discussion was sequenced for a study of yellow fever vaccine responses in identical twins. Regarding the study as a whole: Twins' vaccine T cell responses reportedly seemed partly convergent and partly personalized.

V was pared by 5 bases and J by 5 bases, with 18 bases between. Germline CDR1 and CDR2: SGHAT and FQDESV (reference sequence). The CDR3 extends over 15 amino acids. TCRdb reprocessed the RT-PCR reads with MiXCR, giving one entry per CDR3 protein. This sample carries about 11,000 distinct CDR3 sequences, 65% to 80% of them seen once, and the ten largest clones take nearly 7.5%. This clonotype was recorded once. Its target is not known. This material consisted of T cells from blood (PBMCs), unsorted or a sorted subset (not recorded which), taken before or after yellow fever vaccination (not recorded which). The receptor's source is a woman under 30 who received the yellow fever vaccine. V usage is TRBV11-1 and J usage is TRBJ1-1; no firm D call. In DNA form, the CDR3 reads TGTGCCAGCAGCCCCCCCACCAGCAGTCCGACTGAAGCTTTCTTT. Residues: CASSPPTSSPTEAFF.